Following are 28 T cell receptor beta chains from one sample sequenced in a study of tumor-infiltrating lymphocytes in localized non-small cell lung cancer. Profiled with immunoSEQ multiplex PCR; TCRdb holds only in-frame clones, not every one. Of 12,000 to 15,000 clones in the sample, about 64% were seen once. Specimen: uninvolved lung tissue not adjacent to the tumor. Receptor source: a human donor with non-small cell lung cancer.

The chain recombines TRBV19 with TRBJ2-5, with 11 positions matching TRBD2. The CDR3 is 16 residues long. CDR1 and CDR2 from the germline V gene are LNHDA and SQIVND (reference sequence). The V gene end was trimmed by 3 bases and the J gene end by 5 bases; junction bases not matched to a gene: 8. CDR3 bases: TGTGCCAGTAGTATCCAACTAGCGGGGGTTGGGGAGACCCAGTACTTC. Encoded protein: CASSIQLAGVGETQYF.

The chain links TRBV5-6 to TRBJ1-2; 7 positions match TRBD1. This CDR3 comprises 13 residues. V shed 4 bases, J shed 8 bases, and the junction held 8 bases outside the gene matches. Germline CDR1 SGHDT, CDR2 YYEEEE. This CDR3 reads CASSINRGDGYTF. CDR3 DNA sequence: TGTGCCAGCAGCATAAACAGGGGAGACGGCTACACCTTC.

The V call is TRBV28, the J call TRBJ2-1; no definite D call. Germline CDR1 reads MDHEN; CDR2 reads SYDVKM. The CDR3 is made up of 14 amino acids. Deletions cut 2 bases from V and 3 bases from J, with 8 bases between. CDR3 amino acids: CASSLRQLYNEQFF. CDR3 bases: TGTGCCAGCAGTTTAAGGCAGCTCTACAATGAGCAGTTCTTC.

This clone was recorded only once. Other DNA sequences from this sample encode an identical CDR3 as well. The CDR3 coding sequence is TGTGCCAGCAGCTTAGCGGGGGGGCCCACAGATACGCAGTATTTT. Translated: CASSLAGGPTDTQYF. The chain couples TRBV7-2 to TRBJ2-3, with D tentatively TRBD2 (7 bases). CDR1 and CDR2 (germline): SGHTA, FQGNSA. Between the trimmed V and J ends, which lost 0 bases and 2 bases, there was a span of 9 bases. The CDR3 length is 15 residues.

J is TRBJ2-1 and V is TRBV5-6; 13 positions match TRBD2. Trimming removed 0 bases from V and 8 bases from J; junction bases left unmatched: 8. Looked up from germline, CDR1 is SGHDT and CDR2 is YYEEEE. The CDR3 is made up of 17 amino acids. The CDR3 DNA reads as TGTGCCAGCAGCTTGGCCGGACTAGCGGGAGTGTGGCATGAGCAGTTCTTC. It translates to CASSLAGLAGVWHEQFF.

V is TRBV18 and J is TRBJ2-1; 10 bases fit TRBD1. The germline gives CDR1 KGHSH, CDR2 LQKENI. CDR3 length equals 16 residues. With V trimmed by 5 bases and J by 6 bases, 10 bases remained unmatched. Here the CDR3 reads CASSSTGGPSANEQFF. The CDR3 region has the DNA TGTGCCAGCTCATCGACAGGGGGCCCTAGCGCCAATGAGCAGTTCTTC.

This chain links TRBV5-1 with TRBJ1-1; 9 nucleotides agree with TRBD1. Germline lookup yields CDR1 SGHRS and CDR2 YFSETQ. With V trimmed by 4 bases and J by 1 base, 8 bases remained unmatched. This CDR3 has 16 amino acids. The CDR3 bases are TGCGCCAGCAGCGGGGGGACAGGGTGGTCGAACACTGAAGCTTTCTTT. Its protein product is CASSGGTGWSNTEAFF.

By frequency in the sample, this clone is medium-sized (0.01 to 0.1%). This chain connects TRBV10-2 to TRBJ1-6; 7 nucleotides agree with TRBD1. The germline CDR1 and CDR2 sequences are WSHSY and SAAADI. This CDR3 is 14 amino acids long. Unmatched junction bases numbered 6, after V lost 4 bases and J lost 9 bases. The CDR3 protein is CASSVQGQSSPLHF. CDR3 DNA sequence: TGCGCCAGCAGTGTACAGGGGCAGAGTTCACCCCTCCACTTT.

The chain recombines TRBV28 with TRBJ1-4; perhaps TRBD1 as D (5 bases). With 7 bases removed from V and 0 bases from J, the gap between germline ends came to 12 bases. The CDR3 spans 15 residues. Germline CDR1 is MDHEN and CDR2 is SYDVKM. The CDR3 bases are TGTGCCAGCACCCCCTCGACAGCAACTAATGAAAAACTGTTTTTT. It translates to CASTPSTATNEKLFF. The whole variable domain, remainder taken from reference TRBV28 and TRBJ1-4, is DVKVTQSSRYLVKRTGEKVFLECVQDMDHENMFWYRQDPGLGLRLIYFSYDVKMKEKGDIPEGYSVSREKKERFSLILESASTNQTSMYLCASTPSTATNEKLFFGSGTQLSVL.

The V call is TRBV19, the J call TRBJ2-5, with 9 positions matching TRBD1. Trimming removed 7 bases from V and 4 bases from J; junction bases left unmatched: 4. Germline V gene sequence: CDR1 LNHDA, CDR2 SQIVND (reference sequence). This CDR3 has 13 amino acids. The CDR3 DNA reads TGTGCCAGTACCGCGACAGGGGGAGAGACCCAGTACTTC. The encoded protein is CASTATGGETQYF.

The rearrangement joins TRBV9 to TRBJ2-7; D is possibly TRBD1 or TRBD2 (6 bases each). Germline V gene data show CDR1 as SGDLS and CDR2 as YYNGEE. Trimming stripped 3 bases from V and 3 bases from J, with 28 bases between. CDR3 length: 19 amino acids. The chain's CDR3 is CASSAGHTGAKPPIYEQYV. In DNA, the CDR3 is TGTGCCAGCAGCGCTGGCCACACGGGGGCAAAACCGCCGATCTACGAGCAGTACGTC.

V usage is TRBV5-1 and J usage is TRBJ1-2; no firm D call. Germline CDR1 reads SGHRS; CDR2 reads YFSETQ. V shed 0 bases and J shed 2 bases, with 8 bases lying between them. This CDR3 has 14 amino acids. CDR3 region: CASSLADGNYGYTF. Written as DNA, the CDR3 is TGCGCCAGCAGCTTGGCCGATGGAAACTATGGCTACACCTTC.

In this sample, this clone turned up a few times. CDR3 sequence: CASSRLAGPTYEQYF. DNA of the CDR3: TGTGCCAGCAGTCGTCTAGCGGGTCCGACCTACGAGCAGTACTTC. The rearrangement joins TRBV2 to TRBJ2-7; 8 bases agree with TRBD2. The CDR3 runs 15 residues. Germline V lookup: CDR1 SNHLY, CDR2 FYNNEI. V lost 5 bases, J lost 2 bases, and 8 bases stayed unmatched.

The chain has TRBV7-2 and TRBJ2-3; 11 bases are a match to TRBD2. Germline CDR1 SGHTA, CDR2 FQGNSA. V shed 1 base, J shed 7 bases, and the junction held 7 bases outside the gene matches. The CDR3 is 16 residues long. The CDR3 loop is CASSLGLAGRRYTQYF. The DNA for the CDR3 is TGTGCCAGCAGCTTAGGACTAGCGGGAAGACGGTATACGCAGTATTTT. Full variable domain (outside the CDR3, taken from reference TRBV7-2 and TRBJ2-3): GAGVSQSPSNKVTEKGKDVELRCDPISGHTALYWYRQSLGQGLEFLIYFQGNSAPDKSGLPSDRFSAERTGGSVSTLTIQRTQQEDSAVYLCASSLGLAGRRYTQYFGPGTRLTVL.

The rearrangement joins TRBV5-8 to TRBJ2-1; D is ambiguous. The CDR3 is 12 residues long. Trimming removed 6 bases from V and 5 bases from J, with 9 bases in between. CDR1 SGHTS and CDR2 YDEGEE come from the germline V gene. The CDR3 protein is CASTYWDNEQFF. The CDR3 nucleotides read TGTGCCAGCACTTACTGGGACAATGAGCAGTTCTTC.

The V and J genes are TRBV5-6 and TRBJ1-4, with D unclear. Trimming cost V 2 bases and J 7 bases, with 15 bases left between them. CDR1 and CDR2 from the germline V gene are SGHDT and YYEEEE. The CDR3 runs 15 residues. The CDR3 nucleotides are TGTGCCAGCAGCTTCAGCCCCAGGTCGGCTGAAAAACTGTTTTTT. It codes for CASSFSPRSAEKLFF.

This clone was seen once. V and J are TRBV6-5 and TRBJ2-7, with D possibly being TRBD2 (7 bases). This CDR3 is built from 15 residues. Between the trimmed V and J ends, which lost 4 bases and 9 bases, there was a span of 22 bases. From germline, CDR1 is MNHEY and CDR2 SVGAGI. The CDR3 spells CASSSPRGGAYRQYF. CDR3 sequence (DNA): TGTGCCAGCAGTTCCCCTAGGGGGGGCGCCTATAGGCAGTACTTC.

This sequence joins TRBV4-2 and TRBJ2-5, with TRBD2 identical over 10 bases. The germline V gene has CDR1 LGHNA and CDR2 YNFKEQ. The CDR3 runs 19 residues. The junction had 15 bases not matched to a gene; V was cut back by 1 base and J by 4 bases. The CDR3 sequence is CASSQGLWASGLAVETQYF. In DNA, the CDR3 is TGTGCCAGCAGCCAAGGACTCTGGGCTAGCGGACTAGCGGTAGAGACCCAGTACTTC.

The chain employs TRBV28 and TRBJ2-3, with unresolved D. The CDR3 has 12 residues. Trimming stripped 9 bases from V and 2 bases from J, with 9 bases between. CDR1 is MDHEN, CDR2 SYDVKM, per germline. The CDR3 bases are TGTGCCAGTAACCTTAACACAGATACGCAGTATTTT. This codes for CASNLNTDTQYF.

This clone is medium-sized in the sample. The chain combines TRBV19 with TRBJ2-4; TRBD1 might be the D (6 bases). Trimming took off 3 bases at V and 9 bases at J, with 15 bases between the two ends. Germline V gives CDR1 LNHDA, CDR2 SQIVND (reference sequence). CDR3 length: 14 amino acids. This CDR3 reads CASSIGQFGGIQYF. CDR3 in DNA: TGTGCCAGTAGTATTGGACAGTTCGGAGGCATTCAGTACTTC.

The chain recombines TRBV6-6 with TRBJ2-3; D remains unclear. The CDR3 contains 11 residues. Deletions cut 10 bases from V and 6 bases from J, with 11 bases between. Germline lookup yields CDR1 MNHNY and CDR2 SVGAGI (reference sequence). DNA for the CDR3: TGTGCCATCCAAGGTCCGGATACGCAGTATTTT. It is translated as CAIQGPDTQYF.

This sequence joins TRBV5-1 and TRBJ1-2; D possibly corresponds to TRBD1 (6 bases). CDR3 length equals 14 residues. From germline, CDR1 is SGHRS and CDR2 YFSETQ. Trimming removed 4 bases from V and 6 bases from J, with 16 bases in between. The CDR3 bases are TGCGCCAGCAGCCCGGTATCCGGGGGCCATGGCTACACCTTC. This sequence encodes CASSPVSGGHGYTF.

The chain has TRBV7-2 and TRBJ1-5, with TRBD1 as a possible D gene (6 bases). Germline CDR1 SGHTA, CDR2 FQGNSA. V shed 1 base and J shed 6 bases, with 13 bases lying between them. This CDR3 has 15 residues. The CDR3 spells CASSLEPTGFQPQHF. Written as DNA, the CDR3 is TGTGCCAGCAGCTTAGAACCAACAGGGTTTCAGCCCCAGCATTTT.

The rearrangement uses TRBV6-6 and TRBJ2-1, with 7 bases lining up with TRBD1. The V and J ends lost 0 bases and 4 bases, in that order; junction bases with no gene match: 6. This CDR3 spans 16 amino acids. Germline lookup yields CDR1 MNHNY and CDR2 SVGAGI (reference sequence). CDR3 residues: CASSYSRQGPYNEQFF. For the CDR3, the DNA is TGTGCCAGCAGTTACTCGAGACAGGGACCTTACAATGAGCAGTTCTTC.

This chain uses TRBV2 with TRBJ2-3, with D maybe TRBD2 (5 bases). Germline CDR1 SNHLY, CDR2 FYNNEI. The CDR3 is 13 residues long. Trimming took 4 bases from V and 4 from J, leaving 9 bases between them. DNA for the CDR3: TGTGCCAGCAGTGTGGCGGGTTCAGATACGCAGTATTTT. The encoded protein is CASSVAGSDTQYF.

The V and J genes are TRBV19 and TRBJ1-1, with D hard to call. The CDR3 is made up of 14 amino acids. Trimming left V 5 bases short and J 5 bases short, with 15 bases between. CDR1 is LNHDA, CDR2 SQIVND, per germline (reference sequence). CDR3 residues: CASSQTVLGTEAFF. As DNA, the CDR3 is TGTGCCAGTAGTCAAACAGTTTTAGGGACTGAAGCTTTCTTT.

This chain links TRBV4-1 with TRBJ2-1; D gene uncertain. Germline V gives CDR1 MGHRA, CDR2 YSYEKL. The CDR3 covers 16 residues. V lost 1 base, J lost 4 bases, and 14 bases lay in between. CDR3 loop: CASSQVDLVIYNEQFF. In DNA form, the CDR3 reads TGCGCCAGCAGCCAAGTCGACCTAGTAATTTACAATGAGCAGTTCTTC.

The rearrangement links TRBV2 to TRBJ1-4, with D uncertain. The V end was cut by 9 bases, the J end by 0 bases, with 11 bases between. Germline V lookup: CDR1 SNHLY, CDR2 FYNNEI. The CDR3 is 14 residues long. This chain's CDR3 is CASGTRATNEKLFF. The CDR3 DNA follows: TGTGCCAGTGGCACTCGAGCAACTAATGAAAAACTGTTTTTT.